This T cell receptor (beta chain) was retrieved from a study of T-cell memory formation after mild COVID-19. Study-wide results and limits: Clones shrinking between day 15 and 85 showed a balanced CD4/CD8 split, and those that grew later tilted toward CD4+. A subset of responding clones appeared in pre-infection memory, suggesting cross-reactive memory joined. Chiefly within CM and EM were the contracting CD4+ clones; CD8+ ones were within EMRA.

Each CDR3 protein is one row after TCRdb ran MiXCR on the 5' RACE reads. The sample shows 250,000 to 300,000 distinct CDR3 sequences, 15% to 20% of them seen only once. About this clonotype: What it recognizes is unknown.

This receptor was obtained from a man aged 18 to 29 who had mild COVID-19 (a few samples of this study predate the infection). Cell type and time point are not known. The sample consisted of PBMCs or a T cell subset sorted from them (not recorded which).

The CDR3 region has the DNA TGTGCCAGCAGACCCGACAGCGAGTGGTGGGAAAAACTGTTTTTT. Protein product: CASRPDSEWWEKLFF. V usage is TRBV12-3 or TRBV12-4 and J usage is TRBJ1-4, with D perhaps TRBD1 (5 bases). Between the trimmed V and J ends, which lost 6 bases and 8 bases, there was a span of 19 bases. This CDR3 has 15 residues.